The sequence of this T cell receptor beta chain was determined in a study of CD8+CD57+ T cells in acquired aplastic anemia. Findings of the study overall: Overlap between patients and controls comprised roughly 28 CD8+ CDR3 sequences. CD8+ Simpson's diversity in patients was not significantly different from that in controls.

In patients chosen for sequencing, flow cytometry had shown CD8+CD57+ cell expansion. Blood samples were obtained from patients who had received no prior therapy. Trimming removed 2 bases at V and 7 bases at J, with 11 bases between. Per the germline V gene, CDR1 is SGHRS and CDR2 is YFSETQ. The CDR3 extends over 13 amino acids. Only a few counts were recorded for this clonotype. The antigen is unknown. A clone one base away is much larger, so this may be a read error. CDR3 and TCR beta VDJ profiling relied on genomic DNA as the template. TCRdb reprocessed the reads via MiXCR and lists one record per CDR3 protein. Of more than 150,000 distinct CDR3 sequences in the sample, approximately 48% are singletons; the top ten hold over 10%.

The sequencing sample was made of sorted CD4+, CD8+, or CD8+CD57+ T cells (not recorded which) from PBMCs. The TCR sequence derives from a human donor with aplastic anemia. The genes are TRBV5-1 and TRBJ2-3, with D possibly being TRBD1 (6 bases). CDR3 region: CASSLQDRYTQYF. CDR3 nucleotides: TGCGCCAGCAGCTTACAGGACAGATATACGCAGTATTTT. Full variable domain (rest looked up from reference TRBV5-1 and TRBJ2-3): KAGVTQTPRYLIKTRGQQVTLSCSPISGHRSVSWYQQTPGQGLQFLFEYFSETQRNKGNFPGRFSGRQFSNSRSEMNVSTLELGDSALYLCASSLQDRYTQYFGPGTRLTVL.